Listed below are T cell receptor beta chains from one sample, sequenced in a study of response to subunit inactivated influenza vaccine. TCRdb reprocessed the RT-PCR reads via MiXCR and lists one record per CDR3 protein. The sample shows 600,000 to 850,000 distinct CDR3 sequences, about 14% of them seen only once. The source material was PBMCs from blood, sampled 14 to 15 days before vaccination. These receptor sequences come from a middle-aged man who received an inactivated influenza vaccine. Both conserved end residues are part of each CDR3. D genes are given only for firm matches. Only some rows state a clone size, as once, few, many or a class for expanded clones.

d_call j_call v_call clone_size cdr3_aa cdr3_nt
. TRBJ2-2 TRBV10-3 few CAISDGGYTGELFF TGTGCCATCAGTGACGGGGGCTACACCGGGGAGCTGTTTTTT
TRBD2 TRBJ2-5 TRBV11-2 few CASSFLASGIQETQYF TGTGCCAGCAGCTTTCTAGCTAGCGGGATCCAAGAGACCCAGTACTTC
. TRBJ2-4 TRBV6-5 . CASAKGDIQYF TGTGCCAGCGCAAAGGGAGACATTCAGTACTTC
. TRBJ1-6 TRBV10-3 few CAISGNGGGANSPLHF TGTGCCATCAGTGGAAATGGTGGGGGGGCTAATTCACCCCTCCACTTT
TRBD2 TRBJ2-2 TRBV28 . CASSGVAGVSGELFF TGTGCCAGCAGTGGGGTAGCGGGAGTCAGCGGGGAGCTGTTTTTT
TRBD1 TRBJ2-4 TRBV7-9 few CASSLGTGGAKNIQYF TGTGCCAGCAGCCTAGGGACAGGGGGAGCCAAAAACATTCAGTACTTC
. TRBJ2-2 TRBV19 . CASSIGLAAANTGELFF TGTGCCAGTAGTATTGGTCTGGCAGCTGCGAACACCGGGGAGCTGTTTTTT
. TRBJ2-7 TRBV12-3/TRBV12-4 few CASSLAGRGHEQYF TGTGCCAGCAGTTTAGCTGGCAGGGGCCACGAGCAGTACTTC
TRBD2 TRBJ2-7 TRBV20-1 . CSAMVSGRAYEQYF TGCAGTGCCATGGTTAGCGGGAGGGCGTACGAGCAGTACTTC
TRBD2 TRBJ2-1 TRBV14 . CASSQLTSGGWVF TGTGCCAGCAGCCAACTGACTAGCGGGGGCTGGGTCTTC
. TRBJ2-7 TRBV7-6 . CASSLAFGLSYEQYF TGTGCCAGCAGCTTAGCGTTCGGGCTTTCCTACGAGCAGTACTTC
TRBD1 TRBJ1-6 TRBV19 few CASSRRDSQNSPLHF TGTGCCAGTAGTAGACGGGACAGCCAGAATTCACCCCTCCACTTT
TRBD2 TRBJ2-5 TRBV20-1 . CSALGLGLAGRETQYF TGCAGTGCCCTAGGTTTGGGACTAGCGGGACGGGAGACCCAGTACTTC
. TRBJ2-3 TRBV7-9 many CASSFTSVSTDTQYF TGTGCCAGCAGCTTCACGTCGGTTAGCACAGATACGCAGTATTTT
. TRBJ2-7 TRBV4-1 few CASSRGLDGYEQYF TGCGCCAGCAGCAGGGGACTCGACGGCTACGAGCAGTACTTC
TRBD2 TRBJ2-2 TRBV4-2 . CASSQREGLAGELFF TGTGCCAGCAGCCAAAGGGAGGGGTTAGCCGGGGAGCTGTTTTTT
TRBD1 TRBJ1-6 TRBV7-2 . CASSSGQGNYNSPLHF TGTGCCAGCAGCTCCGGACAGGGGAACTATAATTCACCCCTCCACTTT
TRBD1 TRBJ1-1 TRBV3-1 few CASSPNPPHAGGVEHNEAFF TGTGCCAGCAGCCCTAACCCCCCGCACGCAGGGGGCGTAGAGCACAATGAAGCTTTCTTT
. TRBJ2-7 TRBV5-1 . CASSTGGHIYEQYF TGCGCCAGCAGCACTGGAGGGCATATTTACGAGCAGTACTTC
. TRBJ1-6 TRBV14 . CASSQDRGGRALHF TGTGCCAGCAGCCAAGACAGGGGAGGAAGGGCCCTCCACTTT
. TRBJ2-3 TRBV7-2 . CASSSKAGRADTQYF TGTGCCAGCAGCTCAAAAGCGGGTAGGGCAGATACGCAGTATTTT
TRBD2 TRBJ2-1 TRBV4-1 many CASSPEGTSGGINEQFF TGCGCCAGCAGCCCGGAGGGGACTAGCGGGGGGATTAATGAGCAGTTCTTC
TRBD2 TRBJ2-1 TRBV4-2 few CASSQQGLAGHNEQFF TGTGCCAGCAGCCAACAGGGACTAGCGGGGCACAATGAGCAGTTCTTC
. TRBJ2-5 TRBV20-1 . CSARVYHVRETQYF TGCAGTGCTAGAGTTTACCACGTGAGGGAGACCCAGTACTTC
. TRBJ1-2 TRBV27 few CASSLRSGAHGYTF TGTGCCAGCAGTTTAAGGTCGGGGGCTCATGGCTACACCTTC
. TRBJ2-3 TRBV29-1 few CSVEEEYRSTQYF TGCAGCGTTGAAGAAGAGTACAGAAGTACGCAGTATTTT
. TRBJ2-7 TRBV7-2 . CASSFYASSYEQYF TGTGCCAGCAGCTTCTACGCTTCGTCCTACGAGCAGTACTTC
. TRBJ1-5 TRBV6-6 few CASSRGYQPQHF TGTGCCAGCAGCCGGGGGTATCAGCCCCAGCATTTT
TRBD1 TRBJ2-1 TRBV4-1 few CASSPPGQEPGFF TGCGCCAGCAGCCCGCCGGGACAGGAGCCGGGGTTCTTC
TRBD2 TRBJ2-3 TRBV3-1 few CASSQGILAGGPDTQYF TGTGCCAGCAGCCAAGGTATACTAGCGGGGGGGCCAGATACGCAGTATTTT
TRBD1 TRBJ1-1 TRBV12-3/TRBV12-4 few CASSPGTGGLTFF TGTGCCAGCAGTCCTGGGACAGGGGGACTTACTTTCTTT
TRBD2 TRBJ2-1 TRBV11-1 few CASSPTDITSGSLDEQFF TGTGCCAGCAGCCCGACCGACATAACTAGCGGGAGTTTGGATGAGCAGTTCTTC
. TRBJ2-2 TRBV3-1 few CASSQGWTTGELFF TGTGCCAGCAGCCAGGGCTGGACCACCGGGGAGCTGTTTTTT
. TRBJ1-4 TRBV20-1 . CSATTSGQGIEKLFF TGCAGTGCTACCACCTCGGGGCAGGGGATTGAAAAACTGTTTTTT
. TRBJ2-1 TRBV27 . CASSSGQGRGRPYNEQFF TGTGCCAGCAGTTCTGGACAGGGTCGCGGGAGGCCCTACAATGAGCAGTTCTTC
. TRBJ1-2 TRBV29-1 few CSVGSQGGLYGYTF TGCAGCGTCGGATCGCAGGGAGGACTCTATGGCTACACCTTC
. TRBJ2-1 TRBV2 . CASSGSGTRLPAYNEQFF TGTGCCAGCAGTGGATCCGGGACCCGTCTTCCTGCCTACAATGAGCAGTTCTTC
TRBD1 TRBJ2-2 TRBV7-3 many CASSSGGANTGELFF TGTGCCAGCAGCTCAGGGGGCGCGAACACCGGGGAGCTGTTTTTT
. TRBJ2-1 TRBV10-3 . CAISDRFGQGEREQFF TGTGCCATCAGTGATCGTTTTGGGCAGGGTGAGAGGGAGCAGTTCTTC
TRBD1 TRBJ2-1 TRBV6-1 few CASRRQGERNEQFF TGTGCCAGCAGAAGACAGGGGGAAAGGAATGAGCAGTTCTTC
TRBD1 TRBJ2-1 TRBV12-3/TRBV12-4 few CASSTRTGYNEQFF TGTGCCAGCAGTACGCGGACAGGCTACAATGAGCAGTTCTTC
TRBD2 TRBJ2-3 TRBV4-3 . CASSQASTSGRQDTQYF TGCGCCAGCAGCCAAGCTTCGACTAGCGGGAGGCAAGATACGCAGTATTTT
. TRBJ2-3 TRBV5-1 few CASSLAWAEVTDTQYF TGCGCCAGCAGCTTGGCTTGGGCGGAGGTCACAGATACGCAGTATTTT
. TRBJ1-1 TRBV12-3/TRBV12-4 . CASSPGRQIWNTEAFF TGTGCCAGCAGTCCCGGACGACAGATCTGGAACACTGAAGCTTTCTTT
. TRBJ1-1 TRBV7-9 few CASRGRNTEAFF TGTGCCAGCCGAGGCAGGAACACTGAAGCTTTCTTT
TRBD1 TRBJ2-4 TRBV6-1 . CASSEPTTGGNIQYF TGTGCCAGCAGTGAACCGACGACAGGGGGGAACATTCAGTACTTC
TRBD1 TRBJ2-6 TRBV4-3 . CASSQDPRGQGFGANVLTF TGCGCCAGCAGCCAAGATCCGAGAGGACAGGGATTCGGGGCCAACGTCCTGACTTTC
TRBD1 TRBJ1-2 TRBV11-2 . CASSPSTGGGYTF TGTGCCAGCAGCCCCTCGACAGGGGGAGGCTACACCTTC
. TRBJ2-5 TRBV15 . CATSPQIQETQYF TGTGCCACCAGCCCACAGATTCAAGAGACCCAGTACTTC
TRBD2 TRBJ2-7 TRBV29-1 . CSVEATGTSGAYEQYF TGCAGCGTTGAGGCTACCGGGACTAGCGGGGCCTACGAGCAGTACTTC
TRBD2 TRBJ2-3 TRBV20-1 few CSSPGLAEGDTQYF TGCAGTTCCCCAGGACTAGCGGAAGGTGATACGCAGTATTTT
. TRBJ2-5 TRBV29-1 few CSVTSRRETQYF TGCAGCGTTACGTCCCGTCGAGAGACCCAGTACTTC
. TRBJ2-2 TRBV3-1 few CASSPGQSITGELFF TGTGCCAGCAGCCCCGGACAGTCGATCACCGGGGAGCTGTTTTTT
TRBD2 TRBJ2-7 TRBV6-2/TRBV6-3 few CASSYPSGAIAYEQYF TGTGCCAGCAGTTATCCTAGCGGGGCGATTGCTTACGAGCAGTACTTC
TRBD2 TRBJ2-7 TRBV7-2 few CASSLEVLAGTEQYF TGTGCCAGCAGCTTAGAAGTTCTAGCGGGAACGGAGCAGTACTTC